Here is one TCR beta chain with its context. Its target is not known. The data were taken from a study of graft-versus-host responses after intestinal transplantation. The CDR3 covers 11 residues. CDR1 LNHDA and CDR2 SQIVND come from the germline V gene (reference sequence). V shed 6 bases and J shed 8 bases, with 10 bases lying between them. Profiling relied on immunoSEQ multiplex PCR, and the TCRdb table lists in-frame clones only, not all of them. This sample has about 54,000 clones, with about 90% found just once. General study results and limits: Researchers found peak circulating GvH clone levels linked to early post-transplant HvG declines.

The sequence came from a human patient who received an intestinal transplant, so some T cells may come from the graft donor. The sample in question was PBMCs, obtained about 93 weeks after intestinal transplant. The V call is TRBV19, the J call TRBJ1-2; D call uncertain. CDR3 nucleotides: TGTGCCAGTAGAATAAACTCCGGCTACACCTTC. It codes for CASRINSGYTF.